The source of this T cell receptor (beta chain) is a study of a mutant IDH1 vaccine in newly diagnosed glioma. The overall study: Prior therapy was radiotherapy, temozolomide, or both; most received both. Whole-study findings and limits: Across multiple MHC alleles, 80% to 95% of patients had vaccine-induced responses.

This CDR3 is 13 amino acids long. V was pared by 8 bases and J by 2 bases, with 12 bases between. CDR1 is ENHRY, CDR2 SYGVKD, per germline. Of note for this clone: Antigen unknown.

Using immunoSEQ multiplex PCR, the repertoire was profiled, and TCRdb retains in-frame clones only, with some absent. The table includes about 62,000 clones, 70% to 90% detected once. Time point meaning: week 11, during vaccination. Doses comprised 300 ug of mutant IDH1 20-mer peptide each, plus topical imiquimod. Donors' newly diagnosed IDH1-mutant WHO grade 3 or 4 astrocytomas lacked nuclear ATRX. The receptor was isolated from a man aged 40-50 years with glioma. The genes are TRBV10-3 and TRBJ1-1; the D is unclear. Sequences were derived from PBMCs, sampled from a glioma patient whose treatment included an IDH1 peptide vaccine. DNA of the CDR3: TGTGCCATCCGGGCACAGATAAACACTGAAGCTTTCTTT. Protein product: CAIRAQINTEAFF.